This passage covers 9 T cell receptor beta chains from one sample sequenced in a study of blood T cell repertoires in COVID-19. TCRdb's copy holds only in-frame clones and misses some; the assay was immunoSEQ multiplex PCR. The sample contains about 130,000 clones, more than 70% of which appear only once. Sequencing used peripheral blood. All receptors derive from a man between 65 and 79 years old with acute or convalescent COVID-19.

The chain joins TRBV6-5 to TRBJ1-2, with a possible D match to TRBD1 (5 bases). The CDR3 is made up of 13 amino acids. CDR1 MNHEY and CDR2 SVGAGI come from the germline V gene. Trimming took off 4 bases at V and 6 bases at J, with 12 bases between the two ends. For the CDR3, the DNA is TGTGCCAGCAGTTGGAGGGACGGGAATGGCTACACCTTC. Amino acid sequence: CASSWRDGNGYTF.

J is TRBJ1-3 and V is TRBV6-5; D is possibly TRBD1 (6 bases). CDR3 size: 15 residues. The germline V gene encodes CDR1 MNHEY and CDR2 SVGAGI. The V gene lost 4 bases and the J gene lost 8 bases, with 18 bases spanning the gap. CDR3: CASSSSYRVGDTIYF. The CDR3 nucleotides are TGTGCCAGCAGTTCCTCCTACAGGGTTGGGGACACCATATATTTT.

V gene TRBV19 combines with J gene TRBJ2-7, with TRBD2 identical over 10 bases. Per germline, CDR1 LNHDA and CDR2 SQIVND (reference sequence). V was clipped by 4 bases and J by 2 bases; unmatched bases: 8. This CDR3 comprises 16 residues. CDR3 coding DNA: TGTGCCAGTAGTAAGGGTAGCGGGGGGCCCGCCTACGAGCAGTACTTC. Protein product: CASSKGSGGPAYEQYF. Looking up the rest from reference TRBV19 and TRBJ2-7 gives the full variable domain: DGGITQSPKYLFRKEGQNVTLSCEQNLNHDAMYWYRQDPGQGLRLIYYSQIVNDFQKGDIAEGYSVSREKKESFPLTVTSAQKNPTAFYLCASSKGSGGPAYEQYFGPGTRLTVT.

A single count supports this clone. V usage is TRBV13 and J usage is TRBJ2-7, with 8 bases matching TRBD1. The germline gives CDR1 PRHDT, CDR2 FYEKMQ (reference sequence). This CDR3 has 15 residues. V shed 0 bases, J shed 6 bases, and the junction held 7 bases outside the gene matches. The CDR3 sequence: CASSLGRTGFTEQYF. The CDR3 DNA reads TGTGCCAGCAGCTTAGGTCGGACAGGGTTCACCGAGCAGTACTTC.

The rearrangement joins TRBV25-1 to TRBJ2-2; D not certain. Germline CDR1 and CDR2: MGHDK and SYGVNS. This CDR3 comprises 14 residues. Trimming shortened V by 8 bases and J by 2 bases, and 12 bases separated the two germline ends. The CDR3 sequence: CASGLGPNTGELFF. Written as DNA, the CDR3 is TGTGCCAGCGGGTTGGGCCCTAACACCGGGGAGCTGTTTTTT.

The chain combines TRBV24-1 with TRBJ1-3, with D possibly TRBD1 on 6 matching bases. The CDR3 is 16 residues long. Germline CDR1 KGHDR, CDR2 SFDVKD. Trimming removed 7 bases from V and 2 bases from J, with 17 bases in between. Here the CDR3 DNA reads TGTGCCACCAGGGTTTATCAGGGGTGGACTGGAAACACCATATATTTT. Translated, it gives CATRVYQGWTGNTIYF.

The chain joins TRBV20-1 to TRBJ2-7, with D tentatively TRBD1 (8 bases). This CDR3 has 13 amino acids. With 3 bases removed from V and 9 bases from J, the gap between germline ends came to 18 bases. Germline lookup yields CDR1 DFQATT and CDR2 SNEGSKA (reference sequence). The CDR3 DNA reads TGCAGTGCTAGTTTCGGACAGGGAGGGGGGCAGTACTTC. Translation gives CSASFGQGGGQYF.

This clone was seen once. The gene calls are TRBV9 and TRBJ1-4; 7 nucleotides match TRBD1. The CDR3 covers 15 residues. Germline V gene lookup returns CDR1 SGDLS and CDR2 YYNGEE. Trimming at V came to 0 bases and at J to 5 bases, leaving 4 bases not matched to a gene. This chain's CDR3 is CASSVDRGENEKLFF. The CDR3 bases are TGTGCCAGCAGCGTAGACAGGGGAGAGAATGAAAAACTGTTTTTT.

This chain joins TRBV7-9 and TRBJ1-1; possibly TRBD1 for D (5 bases). Trimming took off 3 bases at V and 10 bases at J, with 9 bases between the two ends. The CDR3 sequence is 11 residues long. Germline CDR1 SEHNR, CDR2 FQNEAQ (reference sequence). In DNA form, the CDR3 reads TGTGCCAGCAGCTTCGGCCAGGGAGCTTTCTTT. Protein: CASSFGQGAFF.